The 4 T cell receptor beta chains below all came from one sample that was sequenced in a study of T cell responses to AZD1222 COVID-19 vaccine. Sequenced by immunoSEQ multiplex PCR; TCRdb stores in-frame clones only, minus some. The sample lists about 180,000 clones; just over 85% were seen once. This specimen consisted of peripheral blood, obtained 28 days after the second AZD1222 dose. These receptors were collected from an adult who received the AZD1222 COVID-19 vaccine.

The chain combines TRBV10-1 with TRBJ2-3, with 9 bases that match TRBD2. The germline CDR1 and CDR2 sequences are WNHNN and SYGVQD (reference sequence). The CDR3 is made up of 15 amino acids. The V segment lost 1 base and the J segment 8 bases; nucleotides outside the gene matches: 7. CDR3 loop: CASSEFKRGVVTQYF. DNA of the CDR3: TGCGCCAGCAGTGAGTTCAAGCGGGGGGTGGTTACGCAGTATTTT.

This clone was detected once. This chain uses TRBV9 with TRBJ2-6; possibly TRBD1 or TRBD2 for D (6 bases each). Germline values: CDR1 SGDLS, CDR2 YYNGEE. There are 17 residues in the CDR3. V gave up 1 base and J gave up 2 bases, with 13 bases separating them. The CDR3 DNA reads as TGTGCCAGCAGCGTAACCGGGGGCGCAACTGGGGCCAACGTCCTGACTTTC. This encodes CASSVTGGATGANVLTF. The complete variable domain, with remaining parts taken from reference TRBV9 and TRBJ2-6, reads DSGVTQTPKHLITATGQRVTLRCSPRSGDLSVYWYQQSLDQGLQFLIQYYNGEERAKGNILERFSAQQFPDLHSELNLSSLELGDSALYFCASSVTGGATGANVLTFGAGSRLTVL.

This clone was counted a few times. The chain couples TRBV21-1 to TRBJ1-5; the D call in the table, TRBD1, was not verified against the DNA. TRBV21-1 is tagged as a pseudogene. CDR3 length: 15 residues. CDR3 protein: CASSNPGYSNQPQHF. The DNA for the CDR3 is TGTGCCAGCAGCAATCCAGGGTATAGCAATCAGCCCCAGCATTTT.

The genes are TRBV7-9 and TRBJ2-5; 11 bases agree with TRBD1. The CDR3 is made up of 17 amino acids. Trimming removed 1 base from V and 4 bases from J; junction bases left unmatched: 8. CDR1 and CDR2 (germline): SEHNR, FQNEAQ (reference sequence). CDR3 nucleotides: TGTGCCAGCAGCTTAGGGGTCGGACAGGGGGCTCGAGAGACCCAGTACTTC. Its protein product is CASSLGVGQGARETQYF.